These 28 T cell receptor beta chains share one sample of origin, sequenced in a study of T cells in Graves' hyperthyroidism and ophthalmopathy. The CDR3 regions of TCR beta were amplified from RNA transcripts. A set of HTBI primers served as the primers for a first-round RT-PCR of the TCR CDR3. TCRdb ran MiXCR on the multiplex PCR reads and lists one entry per CDR3 protein. Of hundreds of thousands of distinct CDR3 sequences in the sample, around 22% were seen once. Sequenced sample: blood. Every receptor here comes from a woman aged 25 to 39 with Graves' ophthalmopathy.

This clonotype was seen at least ten times. V gene TRBV27 combines with J gene TRBJ2-7; D gene ambiguous. This CDR3 spans 14 amino acids. The germline gives CDR1 MNHEY, CDR2 SMNVEV (reference sequence). V lost 4 bases and J 4 bases, leaving 14 bases between the germline ends. This CDR3 is CASSSAWSLYEQYF. The CDR3 DNA reads as TGTGCCAGCAGTTCCGCCTGGAGTTTATACGAGCAGTACTTC.

This clonotype was seen at least ten times. V usage is TRBV12-3 or TRBV12-4 and J usage is TRBJ2-5, with unresolved D. Deletions cut 6 bases from V and 5 bases from J, with 13 bases between. The CDR3 is 13 residues long. The CDR3 DNA follows: TGTGCCAGCAGGTCCAGGCGGTGGGAGACCCAGTACTTC. It translates to CASRSRRWETQYF.

This sequence joins TRBV6-1 and TRBJ1-5, with D uncertain. The V and J ends lost 7 bases and 4 bases respectively, with 11 bases between them. The CDR3 is 13 residues long. Germline V gene lookup returns CDR1 MNHNS and CDR2 SASEGT. The DNA of the CDR3 is TGTGCCAGCATCCCTATGGGAAATCAGCCCCAGCATTTT. Translation gives CASIPMGNQPQHF.

This clonotype was seen many times. The J gene is TRBJ2-2, the V gene TRBV20-1; TRBD1 matches at 7 bases. The CDR3 is 14 amino acids. V was clipped by 3 bases and J by 3 bases; unmatched bases: 4. In germline, CDR1 is DFQATT, CDR2 SNEGSKA (reference sequence). DNA for the CDR3: TGCAGTGCTAGGGACGGGACAGACACCGGGGAGCTGTTTTTT. Its translation: CSARDGTDTGELFF.

There are many counts of this clonotype. The V gene is TRBV20-1, the J gene TRBJ2-5; possibly TRBD1 or TRBD2 for D (5 bases each). Trimming removed 6 bases from V and 2 bases from J, with 28 bases in between. Germline V gene data show CDR1 as DFQATT and CDR2 as SNEGSKA (reference sequence). The CDR3 consists of 18 residues. As DNA, the CDR3 is TGCAGTGCGAAGCCGACCAAACGGGACCCCAGGTGGCAAGAGACCCAGTACTTC. The encoded protein is CSAKPTKRDPRWQETQYF.

The genes are TRBV27 and TRBJ1-2, with 8 bases matching TRBD1. The CDR3 is made up of 17 amino acids. V was pared by 9 bases and J by 5 bases, with 20 bases of the junction left unmatched. The V gene's germline CDR1 is MNHEY and CDR2 SMNVEV (reference sequence). The CDR3 DNA reads TGTGCCAGAGGTTACGACAGGGGATGTTGTCACCCGTATGGCTACACCTTC. It specifies CARGYDRGCCHPYGYTF.

This clonotype has at least ten counts. This chain connects TRBV6-5 to TRBJ1-2; unclear D gene. Germline CDR1 reads MNHEY; CDR2 reads SVGAGI. V shed 0 bases and J shed 11 bases, with 16 bases lying between them. The CDR3 is made up of 14 amino acids. The chain's CDR3 is CASSYSVQRIYYTF. CDR3 DNA: TGTGCCAGCAGTTACTCGGTACAGAGAATCTATTACACCTTC.

The J gene is TRBJ1-1, the V gene TRBV6-2 or TRBV6-3; D not resolved. There are 12 residues in the CDR3. Germline V gene data show CDR1 as MNHEY and CDR2 as SVGEGT. Trimming removed 8 bases from V and 3 bases from J, with 10 bases in between. The DNA for the CDR3 is TGTGCCAGCCAGGACCTGGACACTGAAGCTTTCTTT. Its translation is CASQDLDTEAFF.

This clonotype was observed at least ten times. The chain is built from TRBV20-1 and TRBJ1-1, with D maybe TRBD1 (6 bases). The CDR3 covers 12 residues. CDR1 DFQATT and CDR2 SNEGSKA come from the germline V gene (reference sequence). Trimming removed 6 bases at V and 6 bases at J, with 14 bases between. CDR3 amino acids: CSAPRQGPEAFF. The CDR3 DNA is TGCAGTGCACCCCGCCAGGGGCCTGAAGCTTTCTTT.

This clonotype was recorded at least ten times. V usage is TRBV19 and J usage is TRBJ1-5, with a possible D match to TRBD1 (5 bases). Germline-derived CDR1 and CDR2 are LNHDA and SQIVND (reference sequence). The V and J ends lost 6 bases and 0 bases respectively, with 12 bases between them. The CDR3 contains 15 residues. DNA of the CDR3: TGTGCCAGTAGATATCTCCAGGGTAGCAATCAGCCCCAGCATTTT. Amino acids: CASRYLQGSNQPQHF.

Ten or more counts support this clonotype. The chain is built from TRBV12-3 or TRBV12-4 and TRBJ1-5; no clear D gene. Trimming removed 5 bases from V and 1 base from J, with 18 bases in between. This CDR3 has 17 amino acids. The CDR3 bases are TGTGCCAGCAGTCCCTCGATTCGAGACCTAAGCAATCAGCCCCAGCATTTT. As protein: CASSPSIRDLSNQPQHF.

This clonotype was detected many times. This chain joins TRBV20-1 and TRBJ1-5; the D gene is possibly TRBD1 (6 bases). Germline CDR1 reads DFQATT; CDR2 reads SNEGSKA (reference sequence). This CDR3 region has 15 residues. Trimming took off 5 bases at V and 2 bases at J, with 16 bases between the two ends. This chain's CDR3 is CSAVQGVLRNQPQHF. In DNA form, the CDR3 reads TGCAGTGCTGTACAGGGAGTCCTTCGCAATCAGCCCCAGCATTTT.

This clonotype was counted ten times or more. The V call is TRBV6-1, the J call TRBJ1-2; D is ambiguous. The V gene's germline CDR1 is MNHNS and CDR2 SASEGT. The CDR3 runs to 14 residues. Trimming shortened V by 6 bases and J by 4 bases, and 15 bases separated the two germline ends. This CDR3 is CASRTDRWGYGYTF. The CDR3 nucleotides read TGTGCCAGCAGAACGGACCGGTGGGGCTATGGCTACACCTTC.

This clonotype showed up many times. DNA of the CDR3: TGCAGTGCTAGAGATCAGGGAGGGGGAGCCTACGAGCAGTACTTC. It codes for CSARDQGGGAYEQYF. The chain recombines TRBV20-1 with TRBJ2-7, with a tentative D call TRBD2 (7 bases). Germline CDR1 is DFQATT and CDR2 is SNEGSKA (reference sequence). V gave up 0 bases and J gave up 2 bases, with 14 bases separating them. This CDR3 is 15 amino acids long.

This clonotype turned up a few times. The chain uses TRBV12-3 or TRBV12-4 and TRBJ1-1; tentatively, D is TRBD1 (5 bases). This CDR3 spans 14 amino acids. V was shortened by 0 bases and J by 6 bases, with 11 bases between the two germline ends. The CDR3 DNA sequence: TGTGCCAGCAGTTTAGCCAGGGATTTTTCTGAAGCTTTCTTT. It encodes CASSLARDFSEAFF.

The V call is TRBV2, the J call TRBJ1-1; 8 nucleotides line up with TRBD1. The germline V gene encodes CDR1 SNHLY and CDR2 FYNNEI. Germline trimming cut 5 bases from V and 1 base from J; bases unmatched to any gene: 3. The CDR3 length is 14 residues. CDR3 DNA sequence: TGTGCCAGCAGTTGGACAGGGCAGAACACTGAAGCTTTCTTT. As protein: CASSWTGQNTEAFF.

There are a few counts of this clonotype. This chain joins TRBV7-9 and TRBJ1-1; 7 bases agree with TRBD1. The trim removed 4 bases at V and 11 bases at J, leaving 7 bases unmatched. Per germline, CDR1 SEHNR and CDR2 FQNEAQ (reference sequence). This CDR3 spans 12 amino acids. The chain's CDR3 is CASSSDRDGAFF. Here the CDR3 DNA reads TGTGCCAGCAGCTCCGACAGGGACGGGGCTTTCTTT. The full variable domain, in which reference TRBV7-9 and TRBJ1-1 provide the parts outside the CDR3, is DTGVSQNPRHKITKRGQNVTFRCDPISEHNRLYWYRQTLGQGPEFLTYFQNEAQLEKSRLLSDRFSAERPKGSFSTLEIQRTEQGDSAMYLCASSSDRDGAFFGQGTRLTVV.

This rearrangement joins TRBV18 to TRBJ2-5; 7 bases are shared with TRBD2. From germline, CDR1 is KGHSH and CDR2 LQKENI. CDR3 length: 13 amino acids. Germline trimming cut 6 bases from V and 8 bases from J; bases unmatched to any gene: 9. CDR3 protein: CASSQGLGDTQYF. In DNA, the CDR3 is TGTGCCAGCTCCCAAGGACTAGGAGACACCCAGTACTTC.

This clonotype was found a few times. The rearrangement uses TRBV2 and TRBJ2-7, with 9 bases that match TRBD1. The CDR3 sequence is 14 residues long. V dropped 6 bases and J dropped 2; count of bases not matched to a gene: 5. Germline V gives CDR1 SNHLY, CDR2 FYNNEI. The CDR3, as DNA: TGTGCCAGCAGCCGTGGGACAGGGCCCTACGAGCAGTACTTC. It codes for CASSRGTGPYEQYF.

This clonotype was recorded at least ten times. The chain carries TRBV20-1 and TRBJ1-5, with 8 bases lining up with TRBD1. The V segment lost 6 bases and the J segment 5 bases; nucleotides outside the gene matches: 6. Germline V gives CDR1 DFQATT, CDR2 SNEGSKA (reference sequence). This CDR3 spans 13 amino acids. CDR3 DNA sequence: TGCAGTGCGGTTGGACAGGGAGATCAGCCCCAGCATTTT. Amino acids: CSAVGQGDQPQHF.

The sample holds many counts of this clonotype. V usage is TRBV15 and J usage is TRBJ2-7; tentatively, D is TRBD2 (7 bases). Germline V gene lookup returns CDR1 LNHNV and CDR2 YYDKDF (reference sequence). This CDR3 is built from 17 residues. V was pared by 5 bases and J by 7 bases, with 27 bases between. The CDR3 sequence is CATSEVRGGGRSWEQYF. CDR3 sequence (DNA): TGTGCCACCAGCGAGGTCCGAGGGGGAGGGAGAAGTTGGGAGCAGTACTTC.

This clonotype occurred many times. This chain connects TRBV27 to TRBJ2-7; 7 nucleotides align to TRBD1. The length of the CDR3 is 13 residues. Germline V gives CDR1 MNHEY, CDR2 SMNVEV (reference sequence). J gave up 5 bases and V 4 bases, and 5 bases lay outside the gene matches. The CDR3: CASSSWQGDEQYF. The CDR3 nucleotides are TGTGCCAGCAGTTCTTGGCAGGGGGACGAGCAGTACTTC.

This clonotype was counted at least ten times. The chain has TRBV29-1 and TRBJ2-7; D not certain. The CDR3 length is 13 residues. Germline V gene lookup returns CDR1 SQVTM and CDR2 ANQGSEA. V was shortened by 6 bases and J by 0 bases, with 12 bases between the two germline ends. CDR3 DNA sequence: TGCAGCGTAGTCGACGACCGCTCCTACGAGCAGTACTTC. Translated, it gives CSVVDDRSYEQYF.

The rearrangement uses TRBV6-1 and TRBJ2-5, with 14 bases that match TRBD2. Germline CDR1 and CDR2: MNHNS and SASEGT. Trimming removed 7 bases from V and 2 bases from J; junction bases left unmatched: 12. The CDR3 runs 18 residues. CDR3 DNA: TGTGCCAGCAAAAGACTAGCGGGAGGGCCGAGGGGACAAGAGACCCAGTACTTC. Protein sequence: CASKRLAGGPRGQETQYF.

This clonotype was picked up many times. This chain connects TRBV20-1 to TRBJ2-7; the match to TRBD2 covers 11 bases. This CDR3 comprises 17 residues. CDR1 and CDR2 from the germline V gene are DFQATT and SNEGSKA (reference sequence). V trimming: 1 base; J trimming: 7 bases; junction bases outside the gene matches: 15. CDR3 nucleotide sequence: TGCAGTGCTAGAGTTTCTCGACTAGCGGGGACTACCAGAGAGCAGTACTTC. It yields the protein CSARVSRLAGTTREQYF.

The rearrangement uses TRBV11-2 and TRBJ1-3, with 7 nucleotides matching TRBD1. The CDR3 has 15 residues. V shed 7 bases and J 0 bases; nucleotides not matched to a gene: 6. The V gene's germline CDR1 is SGHAT and CDR2 FQNNGV. The CDR3 sequence is CASNRGGFSGNTIYF. The CDR3 DNA reads TGTGCCAGCAACCGAGGGGGCTTCTCTGGAAACACCATATATTTT.

A few counts support this clonotype. This chain connects TRBV5-1 to TRBJ1-1; the D gene is possibly TRBD1 (5 bases). V lost 4 bases to trimming and J lost 9 bases, with 13 bases between them. The CDR3 contains 12 residues. Germline V gene data show CDR1 as SGHRS and CDR2 as YFSETQ. CDR3 region: CASSTPQGQAFF. In DNA form, the CDR3 reads TGCGCCAGCAGCACGCCTCAGGGACAAGCTTTCTTT. The full variable domain, with the rest looked up from reference TRBV5-1 and TRBJ1-1, is KAGVTQTPRYLIKTRGQQVTLSCSPISGHRSVSWYQQTPGQGLQFLFEYFSETQRNKGNFPGRFSGRQFSNSRSEMNVSTLELGDSALYLCASSTPQGQAFFGQGTRLTVV.

Many counts were recorded for this clonotype. This chain uses TRBV27 with TRBJ2-7; the D gene is possibly TRBD1 (6 bases). CDR3 length equals 17 residues. Deletions cut 0 bases from V and 1 base from J, with 16 bases between. The germline CDR1 and CDR2 sequences are MNHEY and SMNVEV (reference sequence). The CDR3 is CASSLSQQGILSYEQYF. The CDR3 bases are TGTGCCAGCAGTTTATCACAACAGGGCATACTATCCTACGAGCAGTACTTC.